This T cell receptor beta chain was found in a study of shared clonotypes between healthy human individuals (TCRdb year 2020). About the investigation overall: The cohort comprised a couple of women and a few men aged 18 to 49 years. For each donor, three plates each were used for CD4 naive and CD4 memory, two plates were used for CD8 naive, and one plate was used for CD8 memory. To estimate repertoire size and how much clonotype sharing occurs between individuals, the study deeply sequenced the blood TCR repertoires of roughly 5 healthy adults. Different laboratories and diverse techniques were used to prepare libraries and sequence TCR repertoires, to increase sequencing depth and limit assay-specific biases. Each donor's leukapheresis produced roughly between roughly 0.85 and 10 billion PBMCs.

V is reduced by 4 bases and J by 2 bases, leaving a spacing of 8 bases between them. From the cysteine through the phenylalanine, the CDR3 covers 13 amino acids. CDR3 DNA is the only sequence kept; it has 39 bases, read in frame from the first base. Per the germline V gene, MNHEY is the CDR1 and SVGAGI is the CDR2. General findings and caveats noted by the study authors: Across a handful of donors, approximately 5% of naive CD4, 3% to 4% of naive CD8, around 2.1% of memory CD4, and about 0.4% of memory CD8 clonotypes were shared. Because the study included a small number of donors, the genetic and exposure-history diversity represented was limited. Sampling was limited to blood, and TCR repertoires in tissue likely differ from TCR repertoires in blood. Incomplete sequencing was indicated by rarefaction of sorted-subset datasets, despite the large sequencing depth. Compared with non-shared clonotypes, clonotypes shared by all four sorted-subset donors had higher generation probabilities. Naive subsets generally had larger estimated clonotype richness than memory subsets. Pairwise subsampling indicated that sequencing depth was expected to affect the degree of clonotype sharing among donors.

Using the deep immunoSEQ assay, multiplex PCR amplified TCR CDR3 regions from genomic DNA. Extracted genomic DNA from each cell subset was distributed evenly across all wells of several immunoSEQ 96-well plates, and each plate was treated as a replicate. For sorted subsets, each replicate PCR was loaded with around 200 ng genomic DNA, equivalent to roughly 30,000 T cell genomes. Purified libraries were measured with a Qubit 3.0 fluorometer, size-checked on a Bioanalyzer 2100, and measured again with the KAPA Library Quantification kit. Every immunoSEQ 96-well plate was sequenced on a separate single-read 150-cycle Illumina NextSeq 550 flow cell. From the authors' description of their analysis: Because only junctional sequences without quality scores were contained in the immunoSEQ output, filtering matching that applied to full-length reads could not be performed. To assign V/J genes and CDR3, sequences were annotated using PyIR, a Python wrapper for IgBLAST v1.9, with IMGT germline references. Any read was removed if the V/J assignment was weak (E-value above 1e-6), the CDR3 was missing, or the read contained stop codons, out-of-frame junctions, or ambiguous translated residues. A V3J clonotype was defined by an identical inferred V gene, J gene, and CDR3 amino acid sequence. Percentage overlap between repertoires was calculated by dividing the number of shared unique clonotypes by the size of the smaller repertoire. RTK rarefaction, the Chao1 estimator, and Recon v2.1 estimates of unobserved clonotypes were used to assess repertoire richness. For all TCRbeta clonotypes obtained by the gDNA method from a handful of donors, generation probabilities were computed with OLGA. The table was pulled from immuneACCESS by TCRdb, which kept in-frame rearrangements only. Such tables lose some clones; where checked, under half of the loss comes from unresolved V genes, and the rest has no known cause. The V and J calls and clone size are taken from that table; D and trimming were inferred from the DNA. The sample table holds 2,500,000 or so clones, of which more than 80% were seen once. The top ten hold around 0.15% of the sample.

In regard to this clone: The antigen it binds to is not known. Base qualities are not at hand, and no much larger clone is one base apart. The same CDR3 also results from other DNA sequences found in this sample.

The donors were healthy, HIV-negative adults with no recently reported acute infections or vaccinations. Every donor was a Caucasian adult residing in Nashville, Tennessee, USA. CD4+ T cells were enriched by magnetic negative selection; naive cells were then positively selected on CD45RA, and the negative fraction formed the memory subset. After blood collection by leukapheresis, PBMCs were isolated using Ficoll-Histopaque density gradient centrifugation and then cryopreserved in the vapor phase of liquid nitrogen. Analytical flow cytometry was used to check the purity and quantity of every magnetically sorted T cell population. From each sorted fraction, genomic DNA was isolated and quantified by UV absorbance on a Nanodrop 2000c.

The sequencing input was naive CD4+ T cells sorted from blood. The sample's cell subset or site label is to be understood as: CD45RA+ positively selected. The origin of this receptor is a man between 18 and 35 years old in good health. The chain employs TRBV6-5 and TRBJ1-1; the D gene is perhaps TRBD1, from 6 matching bases. The nucleotide sequence is TGTGCCAGCAGTTTACAGGGAAACACTGAAGCTTTCTTT. Its coded protein is CASSLQGNTEAFF.